Shown below are 5 T cell receptor beta chains from a single sample sequenced in a study of cytomegalovirus exposure and HLA in healthy donors. Method: immunoSEQ multiplex PCR; TCRdb's copy keeps in-frame clones and lacks some. The sample lists about 120,000 clones, about 91% occurring once. Sequencing input: PBMCs. All receptors come from a woman in her late teens or twenties in good health and CMV-seronegative.

V gene TRBV5-1 combines with J gene TRBJ1-5; possible D gene TRBD1, 6 bases. The CDR3 loop spans 13 amino acids. V was trimmed by 0 bases and J by 5 bases, leaving 6 bases between them. Germline CDR1 SGHRS, CDR2 YFSETQ. CDR3 sequence reads: CASSLAGDQPQHF. CDR3 nucleotides: TGCGCCAGCAGCTTGGCAGGGGATCAGCCCCAGCATTTT. Variable domain in full (rest from reference TRBV5-1 and TRBJ1-5): KAGVTQTPRYLIKTRGQQVTLSCSPISGHRSVSWYQQTPGQGLQFLFEYFSETQRNKGNFPGRFSGRQFSNSRSEMNVSTLELGDSALYLCASSLAGDQPQHFGDGTRLSIL.

The rearrangement uses TRBV2 and TRBJ1-3; TRBD1 matches 7 bases. The CDR3 is 15 residues long. Germline V lookup: CDR1 SNHLY, CDR2 FYNNEI. J lost 0 bases, V lost 10 bases, and 9 bases had no gene match. The CDR3 sequence: CANQWGQSSGNTIYF. The CDR3 DNA sequence: TGTGCCAATCAATGGGGACAGTCCTCTGGAAACACCATATATTTT.

The chain is built from TRBV9 and TRBJ2-7; D perhaps matches TRBD1 (5 bases). Germline CDR1 and CDR2: SGDLS and YYNGEE. Trimming stripped 3 bases from V and 5 bases from J, with 9 bases between. The CDR3 totals 12 residues. The CDR3 DNA sequence: TGTGCCAGCAGCGGAGACAGACACGAGCAGTACTTC. Encoded protein: CASSGDRHEQYF.

The chain couples TRBV5-1 to TRBJ2-1; 9 bases map to TRBD2. The germline CDR1 and CDR2 sequences are SGHRS and YFSETQ. The CDR3 length is 15 residues. The junction had 2 bases not matched to a gene; V was cut back by 2 bases and J by 2 bases. The CDR3 protein is CASSFASGAYNEQFF. The CDR3 nucleotides are TGCGCCAGCAGCTTCGCTAGCGGGGCCTACAATGAGCAGTTCTTC.

V usage is TRBV2 and J usage is TRBJ1-2; the D gene is possibly TRBD1 (6 bases). V dropped 3 bases and J dropped 4 bases, with 9 bases sitting between them. From germline, CDR1 is SNHLY and CDR2 FYNNEI. CDR3 length equals 13 residues. The CDR3 coding sequence is TGTGCCAGCAGTGACCAGGGGCTCTATGGCTACACCTTC. Translating it yields CASSDQGLYGYTF.